This T cell receptor (beta chain) was sequenced in a study of T cell responses to AZD1222 COVID-19 vaccine. General observations from the study: Across the whole spike, CD4 TCRs peaked at regions 160-218 and 743-854. Close to half of spike-specific TCRs reportedly recognize unmutated variant regions. Rises in breadth and depth of Spike-specific TCRs came after two AZD1222 doses.

Second-dose intervals near 4 or 12 weeks were combined. Of note for this clone: Its antigen is unknown.

The method was immunoSEQ multiplex PCR; TCRdb's version includes in-frame clones alone and lacks a portion of them. Of 120,000 or so clones in the sample, 75% to 90% were seen once. Germline loops: CDR1 SGHTA, CDR2 FQGNSA. V was cut by 6 bases and J by 7 bases, with 22 bases left in between. The CDR3 covers 15 residues. The material was peripheral blood, obtained 28 days after the second AZD1222 dose. The sequence was obtained from an adult who received the AZD1222 COVID-19 vaccine. The chain recombines TRBV7-2 with TRBJ2-7; maybe TRBD2 (6 bases). CDR3 in DNA: TGTGCCAGCAGTCAACCCCGGGGAGGAGTTCGGGAGCAGTACTTC. Translating it yields CASSQPRGGVREQYF.